Listed below are T cell receptor beta chains from one sample, sequenced in a study of blood T cells in healthy people across ages. TCRdb analysed the 5' RACE reads with MiXCR anew, one entry per CDR3 protein. The table includes around 1.5 million distinct CDR3 sequences, around 36% detected once. Sequencing was carried out using blood. These receptors were taken from a young woman in good health. Both conserved end residues are part of each CDR3. A D gene is named only where the DNA matches it firmly. Clone size appears in some rows only: once, few, many, or a class for an expanded clone.

v_gene	j_gene	d_gene	abundance	CDR3nt	CDR3aa
TRBV13	TRBJ2-3	-	-	TGTGCCAGTAAGGATGGGGGGCGAGAGGGGCAGTATTTT	CASKDGGREGQYF
TRBV4-1	TRBJ2-1	-	-	TGCGCCAGCAGCCAAGGTCACCTAGGGTTTAGCTCCTACAATGAGCAGTTCTTC	CASSQGHLGFSSYNEQFF
TRBV20-1	TRBJ2-5	TRBD2	-	TGCAGTGCTACCGGGACTAGCGGGAGGGAGCGGGAGACCCAGTACTTC	CSATGTSGRERETQYF
TRBV6-1	TRBJ2-7	-	-	TGTGCCAGCAGTCCACCGAGCCAGCGGGCCTCCTACGAGCAGTACTTC	CASSPPSQRASYEQYF
TRBV6-6	TRBJ1-5	-	once	TGTGCCAGCAGTTATGAGGGGTTGTCCCAGCATTTT	CASSYEGLSQHF
TRBV3-1	TRBJ2-3	TRBD1	-	TGTGCCAGCAGCCAATGGGACAGGGTGTTAACAGATACGCAGTATTTT	CASSQWDRVLTDTQYF
TRBV6-6	TRBJ2-1	-	many	TGTGCCAGTTCCGATAGCTCCTACAATGAGCAGTTCTTC	CASSDSSYNEQFF
TRBV29-1	TRBJ1-4	-	-	TGCAGCGTTGGTCAGGGAAATGAAAAACTGTTTTTT	CSVGQGNEKLFF
TRBV24-1	TRBJ1-5	TRBD1	-	TGTGCCACCAGTGATCTGGGACAGGGGGCGAGTTATAGCAATCAGCCCCAGCATTTT	CATSDLGQGASYSNQPQHF
TRBV6-5	TRBJ2-5	TRBD2	many	TGTGCCAGCAGGGTGGGACTAGCGGGGGCCCACCAAGAGACCCAGTACTTC	CASRVGLAGAHQETQYF
TRBV6-2/TRBV6-3	TRBJ1-5	-	few	TGTGCCAGCAGTACCCGAGTGAGCAATCAGCCCCAGCATTTT	CASSTRVSNQPQHF
TRBV3-1	TRBJ2-7	TRBD2	few	TGTGCCAGCAGCCAAGCTACTAGCGGGAGATTCAACGAGCAGTACTTC	CASSQATSGRFNEQYF
TRBV20-1	TRBJ1-2	-	-	TGCAGTGCCACATCGGTTGGGGACTATGGCTACACCTTC	CSATSVGDYGYTF
TRBV27	TRBJ1-5	-	-	TGTGCCAGCAGTTTAGTTGGGGGGATAAGCAATCAGCCCCAGCATTTT	CASSLVGGISNQPQHF
TRBV6-1	TRBJ2-5	TRBD2	-	TGTGTCAGCAGAGCAGGGCGGGGGAGGCAAGAGACCCAGTACTTC	CVSRAGRGRQETQYF
TRBV18	TRBJ2-3	-	-	TGTGCCAGCAGCCCCACACGATCAGATACGCAGTATTTT	CASSPTRSDTQYF
TRBV6-1	TRBJ2-1	-	-	TGTGCCGCACTCTTAGGGCAGGTCAATGAGCAGTTCTTC	CAALLGQVNEQFF
TRBV29-1	TRBJ1-1	TRBD1	-	TGCAGCGAGCGACAGGGCCCTTACACTGAAGCTTTCTTT	CSERQGPYTEAFF
TRBV12-3/TRBV12-4	TRBJ1-5	-	-	TGTGCCAGCAGTTTAAGAGAATATAGCAATCAGCCCCAGCATTTT	CASSLREYSNQPQHF
TRBV20-1	TRBJ2-2	-	-	TGCAGTGCTAAGTGGACCGGGGAGCTGTTTTTT	CSAKWTGELFF
TRBV4-2	TRBJ2-3	-	few	TGTGCCAGCAGCCAAGCAGAGGGACCAATTAGCACAGATACGCAGTATTTT	CASSQAEGPISTDTQYF
TRBV7-9	TRBJ1-1	-	few	TGTGCCAGCAGCTTATCTTTGGTTGGCGCTGAAGCTTTCTTT	CASSLSLVGAEAFF
TRBV13	TRBJ2-2	-	-	TGTGCCAGCAGCTTACTGTACACCGGGGAGCTGTTTTTT	CASSLLYTGELFF
TRBV7-7	TRBJ2-2	-	-	TGTGCCAGCAGCCCCGCCCGACAGAACACCGGGGAGCTGTTTTTT	CASSPARQNTGELFF
TRBV2	TRBJ2-1	TRBD2	-	TGTGCCAGCAGTGGGGGTCTAGCGGGAGTCCCCAAAGACGGTGAGCAGTTCTTC	CASSGGLAGVPKDGEQFF
TRBV6-1	TRBJ1-2	-	-	TGTGCCAGCAGTGAATTTCAGGGAAGTTCGTATGGCTACACCTTC	CASSEFQGSSYGYTF
TRBV28	TRBJ2-1	-	-	TGTGCCAGCAGTTCTCCCGCTCCAGGGTTTTACAATGAGCAGTTCTTC	CASSSPAPGFYNEQFF
TRBV5-5	TRBJ2-5	-	few	TGTGCCAGCAGCTTCGGGCTCAGGGCTGCCCGAGAGACCCAGTACTTC	CASSFGLRAARETQYF
TRBV5-1	TRBJ2-1	TRBD1	many	TGTGCCAGCAGTTTAGAGGGGGCGAATGAGCAGTTCTTC	CASSLEGANEQFF
TRBV7-2	TRBJ2-5	-	many	TGTGCCAGCAGCCCGAGGACTCTGGGGGAGACCCAGTACTTC	CASSPRTLGETQYF
TRBV29-1	TRBJ2-1	-	few	TGCAGCGTATGGTACAATGAGCAGTTCTTC	CSVWYNEQFF
TRBV2	TRBJ1-1	TRBD1	-	TGTGCCAGCAGTGAAGCCTTACAGGGGGTCCCTGAAGCTTTCTTT	CASSEALQGVPEAFF
TRBV5-6	TRBJ2-5	-	-	TGTGCCAGCAGCCCCGGGTTGATCGGGCAGGGCCCAAGGGAGACCCAGTACTTC	CASSPGLIGQGPRETQYF
TRBV20-1	TRBJ1-5	-	few	TGCAGTGCTACAACGGGGGGGCCCCAGCATTTT	CSATTGGPQHF
TRBV20-1	TRBJ2-3	TRBD1	few	TGCAGTGCTAGAGATCTATCGGGACAGGTGGGATATACGCAGTATTTT	CSARDLSGQVGYTQYF
TRBV20-1	TRBJ2-1	-	few	TGCAGTGCTAGGGGGGAAGCCCGGGTGTTTGAGCAGTTCTTC	CSARGEARVFEQFF
TRBV7-8	TRBJ2-7	TRBD2	few	TGTGCCAGCAGTGTTTACGGGGGGTCCTACGAGCAGTACTTC	CASSVYGGSYEQYF
TRBV29-1	TRBJ1-2	-	-	TGCAGCGTTTCGAGGGGGTTGAAATTTGGCTACACCTTC	CSVSRGLKFGYTF
TRBV20-1	TRBJ2-1	TRBD2	few	TGCAGTGCTAGAGATCAGGAGCGGGCGGCTAGCGGGCTGGATGAGCAGTTCTTC	CSARDQERAASGLDEQFF
TRBV5-1	TRBJ2-1	-	few	TGCGCCAGCAGCTTGCGAGTAGATCCCTACAATGAGCAGTTCTTC	CASSLRVDPYNEQFF
TRBV14	TRBJ2-5	-	-	TGTGCCAGCAGCCAAGCGTTCCCAGGGCAAGAGACCCAGTACTTC	CASSQAFPGQETQYF
TRBV12-3/TRBV12-4	TRBJ2-7	TRBD2	few	TGTGCCAGCAGTTTAGGCGGGGGGGCGGCAAACGAGCAGTACTTC	CASSLGGGAANEQYF
TRBV5-4	TRBJ1-1	-	-	TGTGCCAGCACCCTCCGGGCAACGAACACTGAAGCTTTCTTT	CASTLRATNTEAFF
TRBV25-1	TRBJ1-4	TRBD1	few	TGTGCCAGCAGTAACTACCGGGACAGGGTTTATGAAAAACTGTTTTTT	CASSNYRDRVYEKLFF
TRBV15	TRBJ2-2	TRBD2	-	TGTGCCACCGGCCAGCGGGAGACCGCCGGGGAGCTGTTTTTT	CATGQRETAGELFF
TRBV6-6	TRBJ2-7	TRBD1	-	TGTGCCAGCAGTGACCGACTGGACAGGCGGGAGCAGTACTTC	CASSDRLDRREQYF
TRBV6-1	TRBJ2-3	TRBD1	few	TGTGCCAGCAGCCCCCCAGGGGGTCGAACCAACACAGATACGCAGTATTTT	CASSPPGGRTNTDTQYF
TRBV25-1	TRBJ1-6	-	-	TGTGCCAACCGGCCTCCTGGGGACTATAATTCACCCCTCCACTTT	CANRPPGDYNSPLHF
TRBV20-1	TRBJ1-5	-	-	TGCAGTGCCCCCAGTCGGATCAATCAGCCCCAGCATTTT	CSAPSRINQPQHF
TRBV20-1	TRBJ1-2	-	-	TGCAGTGCTAGATGGAGCTATGGCTACACCTTC	CSARWSYGYTF
TRBV5-4	TRBJ2-3	-	-	TGTGCCAGCAGCAACCTACAGGGAGCAGATGCGCAGTATTTT	CASSNLQGADAQYF
TRBV27	TRBJ2-3	TRBD1	few	TGTGCCAGCAGTTTGACAGGGGGCGAGAGCACAGATACGCAGTATTTT	CASSLTGGESTDTQYF
TRBV20-1	TRBJ2-5	TRBD1	few	TGCAGTGCTCTGCTCGAGGGCAGGGGGATCCAAGAGACCCAGTACTTC	CSALLEGRGIQETQYF